In its sample, the clone carrying this T cell receptor (beta chain) was seen a few times. Its specificity is unknown. The entry originates in a study of molecular identifiers for immune sequencing clone quantification. Study results and caveats: Highly expanded clone sizes could be underestimated by identical TCR molecules sharing a barcode. In CMV-specific effectors, clones above 20 copies held over 97% of molecules; naive, under 1%.

Sorting captured naive CD8 T cells as CD8+CD4-CCR7+CD45RA+. Methods described previously, with TCR primers listed, were used for bulk TCR libraries. TCRdb re-analysed the PCR reads in MiXCR, keeping a single row per CDR3 protein. The sample has about 320,000 distinct CDR3 sequences; about a fifth are singletons. J was trimmed by 2 bases and V by 4 bases; bases with no gene match: 6. This CDR3 region has 16 residues. Germline lookup yields CDR1 SEHNR and CDR2 FQNEAQ (reference sequence). The chain uses TRBV7-9 and TRBJ2-5; TRBD2 agrees at 11 bases. The source is a human donor in good health. Some libraries in this study had Jurkat cell RNA spiked in. The source material was naive CD8+ T cells from blood, with Jurkat cell RNA spiked in. As for subset: FACS-sorted CD8+CD4-CCR7+CD45RA+ naive T cells. CDR3 protein: CASSSQGLADQETQYF. The CDR3 DNA reads TGTGCCAGCAGCTCCCAGGGACTAGCGGATCAAGAGACCCAGTACTTC.